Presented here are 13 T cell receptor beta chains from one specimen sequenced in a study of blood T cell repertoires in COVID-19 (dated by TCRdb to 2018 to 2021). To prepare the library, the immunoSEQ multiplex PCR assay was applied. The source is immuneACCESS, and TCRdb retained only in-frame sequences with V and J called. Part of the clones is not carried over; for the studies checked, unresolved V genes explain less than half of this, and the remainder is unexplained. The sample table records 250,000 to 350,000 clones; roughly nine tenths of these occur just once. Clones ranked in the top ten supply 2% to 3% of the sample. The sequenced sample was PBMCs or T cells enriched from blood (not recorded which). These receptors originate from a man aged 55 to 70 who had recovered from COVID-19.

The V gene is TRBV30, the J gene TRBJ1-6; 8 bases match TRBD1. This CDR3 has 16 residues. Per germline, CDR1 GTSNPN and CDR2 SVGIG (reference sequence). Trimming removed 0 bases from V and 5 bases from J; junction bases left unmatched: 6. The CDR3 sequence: CAWSVLGTGHNSPLHF. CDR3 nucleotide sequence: TGTGCCTGGAGTGTACTCGGGACAGGACATAATTCACCCCTCCACTTT.

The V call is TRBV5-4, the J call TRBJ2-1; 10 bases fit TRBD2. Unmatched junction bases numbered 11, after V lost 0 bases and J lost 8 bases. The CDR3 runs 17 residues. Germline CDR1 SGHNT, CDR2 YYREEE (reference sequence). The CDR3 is CASSLAASGSGSHEQFF. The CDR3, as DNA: TGTGCCAGCAGCTTGGCCGCTAGCGGGAGTGGGTCCCATGAGCAGTTCTTC.

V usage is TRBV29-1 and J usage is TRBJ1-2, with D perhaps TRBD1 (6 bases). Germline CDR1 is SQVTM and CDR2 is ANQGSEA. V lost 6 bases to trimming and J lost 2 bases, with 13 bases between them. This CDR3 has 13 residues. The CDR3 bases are TGCAGCGTAGCGGGGGGGGCCAACTATGGCTACACCTTC. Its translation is CSVAGGANYGYTF.

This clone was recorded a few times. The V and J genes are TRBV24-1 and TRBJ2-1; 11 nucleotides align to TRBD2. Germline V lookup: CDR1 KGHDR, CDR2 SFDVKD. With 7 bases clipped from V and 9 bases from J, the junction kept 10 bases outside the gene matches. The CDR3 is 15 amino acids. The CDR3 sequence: CATSSPGTSGSEQFF. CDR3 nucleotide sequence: TGTGCCACCAGCTCACCCGGGACTAGCGGATCTGAGCAGTTCTTC.

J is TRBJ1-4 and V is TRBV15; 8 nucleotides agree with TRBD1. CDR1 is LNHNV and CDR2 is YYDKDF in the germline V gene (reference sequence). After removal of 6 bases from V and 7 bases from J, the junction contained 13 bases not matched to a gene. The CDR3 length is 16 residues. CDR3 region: CATRAFEGQDVEKLFF. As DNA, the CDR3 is TGTGCCACCAGGGCTTTTGAGGGACAGGATGTTGAAAAACTGTTTTTT. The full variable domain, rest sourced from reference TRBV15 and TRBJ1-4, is DAMVIQNPRYQVTQFGKPVTLSCSQTLNHNVMYWYQQKSSQAPKLLFHYYDKDFNNEADTPDNFQSRRPNTSFCFLDIRSPGLGDTAMYLCATRAFEGQDVEKLFFGSGTQLSVL.

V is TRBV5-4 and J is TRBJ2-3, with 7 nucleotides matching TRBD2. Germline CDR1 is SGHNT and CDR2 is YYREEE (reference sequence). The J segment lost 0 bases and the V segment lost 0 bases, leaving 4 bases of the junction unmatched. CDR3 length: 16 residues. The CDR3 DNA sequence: TGTGCCAGCAGCTTGGCTTGGCGGGGGAGCACAGATACGCAGTATTTT. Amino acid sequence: CASSLAWRGSTDTQYF.

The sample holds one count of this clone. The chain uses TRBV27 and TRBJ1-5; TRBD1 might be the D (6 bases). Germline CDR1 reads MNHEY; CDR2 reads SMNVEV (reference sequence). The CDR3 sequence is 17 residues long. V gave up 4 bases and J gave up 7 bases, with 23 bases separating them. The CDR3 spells CASSSGTAGVFRQPQHF. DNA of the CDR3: TGTGCCAGCAGTTCCGGTACGGCAGGGGTATTCAGACAGCCCCAGCATTTT.

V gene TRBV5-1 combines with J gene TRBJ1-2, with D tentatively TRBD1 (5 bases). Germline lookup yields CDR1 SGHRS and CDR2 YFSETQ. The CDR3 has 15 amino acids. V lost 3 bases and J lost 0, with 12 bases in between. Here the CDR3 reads CASSSGRVPNYGYTF. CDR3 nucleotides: TGCGCCAGCAGCTCGGGCAGGGTCCCTAACTATGGCTACACCTTC.

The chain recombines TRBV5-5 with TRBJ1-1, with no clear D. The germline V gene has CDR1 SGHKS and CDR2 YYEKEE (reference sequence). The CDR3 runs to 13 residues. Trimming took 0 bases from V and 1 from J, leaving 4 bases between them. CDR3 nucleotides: TGTGCCAGCAGCTTGGGGCCGAACACTGAAGCTTTCTTT. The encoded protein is CASSLGPNTEAFF.

CDR3: CASSYRGTPRLPSNQPQHF. The CDR3 nucleotides read TGTGCCAGCAGTTACAGAGGGACACCCCGTTTGCCTAGCAATCAGCCCCAGCATTTT. This sequence joins TRBV6-2 or TRBV6-3 and TRBJ1-5, with a tentative D call TRBD1 (6 bases). This CDR3 spans 19 amino acids. Germline V gives CDR1 MNHEY, CDR2 SVGEGT. V was clipped by 2 bases and J by 0 bases, with 20 bases between them.

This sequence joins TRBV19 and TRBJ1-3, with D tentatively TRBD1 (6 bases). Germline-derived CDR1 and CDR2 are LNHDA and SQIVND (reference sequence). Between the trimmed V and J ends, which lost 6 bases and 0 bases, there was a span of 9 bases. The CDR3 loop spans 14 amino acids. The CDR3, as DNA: TGTGCCAGTAGGACAGGAGCCTCTGGAAACACCATATATTTT. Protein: CASRTGASGNTIYF.

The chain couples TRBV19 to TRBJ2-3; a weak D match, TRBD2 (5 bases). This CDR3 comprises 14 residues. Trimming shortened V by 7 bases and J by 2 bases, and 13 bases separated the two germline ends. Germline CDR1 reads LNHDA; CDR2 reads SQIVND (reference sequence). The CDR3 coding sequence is TGTGCCAGTAAGCAGCGGATACTCACAGATACGCAGTATTTT. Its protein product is CASKQRILTDTQYF. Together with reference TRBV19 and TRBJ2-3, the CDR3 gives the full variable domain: DGGITQSPKYLFRKEGQNVTLSCEQNLNHDAMYWYRQDPGQGLRLIYYSQIVNDFQKGDIAEGYSVSREKKESFPLTVTSAQKNPTAFYLCASKQRILTDTQYFGPGTRLTVL.

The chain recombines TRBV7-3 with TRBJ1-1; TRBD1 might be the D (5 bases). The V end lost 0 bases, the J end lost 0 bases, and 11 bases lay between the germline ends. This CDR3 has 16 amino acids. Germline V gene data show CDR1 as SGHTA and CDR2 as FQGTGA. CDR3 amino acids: CASSLTPQGMNTEAFF. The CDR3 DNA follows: TGTGCCAGCAGCTTAACTCCCCAGGGAATGAACACTGAAGCTTTCTTT. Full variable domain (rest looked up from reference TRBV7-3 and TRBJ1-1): GAGVSQTPSNKVTEKGKYVELRCDPISGHTALYWYRQSLGQGPEFLIYFQGTGAADDSGLPNDRFFAVRPEGSVSTLKIQRTERGDSAVYLCASSLTPQGMNTEAFFGQGTRLTVV.